Below are 10 T cell receptor beta chains sequenced from a single sample in a study of cytomegalovirus exposure and HLA in healthy donors (dated by TCRdb to about 2017). The library was obtained by the immunoSEQ multiplex PCR assay. For the multiplex PCR, a mixture combining 60 forward primers for TCR Vbeta segments and 13 reverse primers for TCR Jbeta segments was used. Here the immuneACCESS table is served through TCRdb, limited to in-frame sequences with V and J called. Missing clones are a known gap in these copies; in checked studies unresolved V genes cover under half, and the rest lacks a known reason. Within this sample are about 140,000 clones, with roughly 80% of them counted one time only. Over 8.5% of the sample comes from the top ten. Sequencing was carried out using PBMCs. These receptor sequences come from a woman aged 45-65 years in good health and CMV-seropositive.

The chain joins TRBV30 to TRBJ2-3, with D perhaps TRBD2 (5 bases). CDR1 and CDR2 from the germline V gene are GTSNPN and SVGIG (reference sequence). Trimming shortened V by 2 bases and J by 6 bases, and 15 bases separated the two germline ends. The CDR3 contains 14 residues. CDR3 protein: CAWSKASIADTQYF. CDR3 bases: TGTGCCTGGAGTAAGGCTAGCATCGCTGATACGCAGTATTTT.

The V and J genes are TRBV2 and TRBJ2-1, with TRBD2 matching 12 bases. The CDR3 totals 15 residues. The ends lost 6 bases at V and 1 base at J; junction bases unmatched: 1. Germline V gene data show CDR1 as SNHLY and CDR2 as FYNNEI. The chain's CDR3 is CASRTSGGSYNEQFF. The CDR3 bases are TGTGCCAGCAGAACTAGCGGGGGGTCCTACAATGAGCAGTTCTTC.

This clone has only one observation. The chain is built from TRBV5-1 and TRBJ1-6; possibly TRBD1 for D (6 bases). The CDR3 length is 13 residues. Germline-derived CDR1 and CDR2 are SGHRS and YFSETQ. The V and J ends lost 0 bases and 14 bases respectively, with 12 bases between them. CDR3 bases: TGCGCCAGCAGCTTGGGGACAGATTCGGCCCTCCACTTT. Its protein product is CASSLGTDSALHF.

This clone was seen just once. This chain connects TRBV5-8 to TRBJ2-5; perhaps TRBD2 as D (7 bases). Trimming shortened V by 7 bases and J by 4 bases, and 17 bases separated the two germline ends. CDR1 and CDR2 from the germline V gene are SGHTS and YDEGEE. The CDR3 totals 14 residues. The CDR3 DNA sequence: TGTGCCAGCCGCCGGGGGGCGCGAGGAGAGACCCAGTACTTC. Translated: CASRRGARGETQYF.

The chain recombines TRBV5-1 with TRBJ2-1; D perhaps matches TRBD2 (6 bases). Germline values: CDR1 SGHRS, CDR2 YFSETQ. This CDR3 has 14 amino acids. The V gene lost 0 bases and the J gene lost 5 bases, with 9 bases spanning the gap. DNA of the CDR3: TGCGCCAGCAGCTTGGTCACGGGGGACAATGAGCAGTTCTTC. Protein product: CASSLVTGDNEQFF.

With regard to this clone: This same CDR3 is encoded by further DNA sequences in the sample. The gene calls are TRBV5-1 and TRBJ2-5; the D gene is possibly TRBD1 (6 bases). CDR3 length equals 13 residues. CDR1 is SGHRS, CDR2 YFSETQ, per germline. Trimming pared 5 bases from V and 1 base from J, leaving 9 bases between. CDR3 in amino acids: CASSRGSQETQYF. CDR3 DNA: TGCGCCAGCAGTAGGGGGAGCCAAGAGACCCAGTACTTC.

The CDR3 bases are TGCGCCAGCAGCGCCCTGGGGGCGGGTGAGGAAAAACTGTTTTTT. It translates to CASSALGAGEEKLFF. The chain combines TRBV5-1 with TRBJ1-4; the D gene is possibly TRBD1 (6 bases). The CDR3 sequence is 15 residues long. The ends were cut back, 4 bases at V and 8 bases at J, with 18 bases in the middle. The germline gives CDR1 SGHRS, CDR2 YFSETQ.

This sequence joins TRBV2 and TRBJ2-5; 14 bases align to TRBD2. Germline V lookup: CDR1 SNHLY, CDR2 FYNNEI. V dropped 6 bases and J dropped 7; count of bases not matched to a gene: 1. The CDR3 sequence is 13 residues long. The CDR3 DNA reads as TGTGCCAGCAGGGGGACTAGCGGGGGGACCCAGTACTTC. It codes for CASRGTSGGTQYF.

The chain uses TRBV12-5 and TRBJ2-1, with 9 nucleotides matching TRBD1. The CDR3 contains 15 residues. Trimming cost V 2 bases and J 7 bases; bases outside gene matches: 6. Per germline, CDR1 LGHNT and CDR2 FRNRAP. CDR3 region: CASGLSRDRVNEQFF. Here the CDR3 DNA reads TGTGCTAGTGGTTTGTCCCGGGACAGGGTTAATGAGCAGTTCTTC. Full variable domain (missing parts from reference TRBV12-5 and TRBJ2-1): DARVTQTPRHKVTEMGQEVTMRCQPILGHNTVFWYRQTMMQGLELLAYFRNRAPLDDSGMPKDRFSAEMPDATLATLKIQPSEPRDSAVYFCASGLSRDRVNEQFFGPGTRLTVL.

The chain combines TRBV19 with TRBJ1-3, with D possibly TRBD1 on 5 matching bases. The CDR3 is 16 amino acids. The V gene lost 4 bases and the J gene lost 5 bases, with 18 bases spanning the gap. The V gene's germline CDR1 is LNHDA and CDR2 SQIVND (reference sequence). The CDR3 spells CASSSLLDNYRNTIYF. The CDR3 DNA reads TGTGCCAGTAGTAGCCTCCTGGACAATTATAGAAACACCATATATTTT.